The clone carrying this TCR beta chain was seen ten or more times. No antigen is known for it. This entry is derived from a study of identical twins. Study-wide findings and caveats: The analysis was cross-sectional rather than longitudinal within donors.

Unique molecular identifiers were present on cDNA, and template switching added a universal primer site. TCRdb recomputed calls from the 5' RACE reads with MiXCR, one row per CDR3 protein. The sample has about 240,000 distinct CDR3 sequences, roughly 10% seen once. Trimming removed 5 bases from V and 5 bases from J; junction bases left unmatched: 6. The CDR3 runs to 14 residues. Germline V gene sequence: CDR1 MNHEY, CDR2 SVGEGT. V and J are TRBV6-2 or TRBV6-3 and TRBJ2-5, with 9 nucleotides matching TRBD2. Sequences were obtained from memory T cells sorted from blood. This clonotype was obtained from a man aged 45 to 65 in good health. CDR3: CASSHPGTSETQYF. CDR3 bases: TGTGCCAGCAGTCACCCCGGGACTAGCGAGACCCAGTACTTC.